This passage covers 26 T cell receptor beta chains from one sample sequenced in a study of molecular identifiers for immune sequencing clone quantification. TCRdb ran MiXCR on the PCR reads and lists one entry per CDR3 protein. The table records about 320,000 distinct CDR3 sequences, around a fifth of them present only once. Material for sequencing was naive CD8+ T cells from blood, with Jurkat cell RNA spiked in. Subset denoted: FACS-sorted CD8+CD4-CCR7+CD45RA+ naive T cells. Source of these receptors: a human donor in good health. Some libraries in this study had Jurkat cell RNA spiked in.

The chain couples TRBV4-1 to TRBJ2-7; 10 nucleotides match TRBD1. This CDR3 region has 15 residues. The V and J ends lost 3 bases and 3 bases, in that order; junction bases with no gene match: 5. Per germline, CDR1 MGHRA and CDR2 YSYEKL. CDR3 DNA: TGCGCCAGCAGCCAGACCGGACAGGGGGACTACGAGCAGTACTTC. Protein product: CASSQTGQGDYEQYF.

The sample holds one count of this clonotype. A single base separates this from a much larger clone, so it may be a read error. The genes are TRBV20-1 and TRBJ1-1; 9 bases match TRBD1. The V gene end was trimmed by 6 bases and the J gene end by 4 bases; junction bases not matched to a gene: 9. This CDR3 has 14 amino acids. Per the germline V gene, CDR1 is DFQATT and CDR2 is SNEGSKA (reference sequence). The CDR3 protein is CSAPPGQGPTEAFF. As DNA, the CDR3 is TGCAGTGCCCCCCCGGGACAGGGCCCCACTGAAGCTTTCTTT.

The rearrangement joins TRBV27 to TRBJ2-7; D is possibly TRBD2 (6 bases). Germline V CDR1 and CDR2: MNHEY, SMNVEV (reference sequence). The CDR3 runs 13 residues. Trimming pared 5 bases from V and 6 bases from J, leaving 14 bases between. The CDR3 DNA reads as TGTGCCAGCAGTCAATCCGGGGGTTCCGAGCAGTACTTC. Encoded protein: CASSQSGGSEQYF.

This clonotype was seen many times. The chain recombines TRBV30 with TRBJ1-1; 8 bases fit TRBD1. J was trimmed by 1 base and V by 1 base; bases with no gene match: 2. The V gene's germline CDR1 is GTSNPN and CDR2 SVGIG (reference sequence). The CDR3 covers 14 residues. CDR3 loop: CAWSGGTGNTEAFF. The CDR3 region has the DNA TGTGCCTGGAGTGGGGGGACAGGGAACACTGAAGCTTTCTTT.

This clonotype was seen many times. The chain uses TRBV30 and TRBJ1-1; a possible D gene is TRBD1 (5 bases). Trimming took 0 bases from V and 5 from J, leaving 13 bases between them. The germline CDR1 and CDR2 sequences are GTSNPN and SVGIG (reference sequence). There are 14 residues in the CDR3. The DNA of the CDR3 is TGTGCCTGGAGTGTGACGACAGTGGGAACTGAAGCTTTCTTT. Translation gives CAWSVTTVGTEAFF.

This clonotype was recorded at least ten times. The genes are TRBV28 and TRBJ2-5; D possibly corresponds to TRBD1 (6 bases). The CDR3 spans 14 residues. Trimming cost V 4 bases and J 5 bases, with 14 bases left between them. Germline CDR1 MDHEN, CDR2 SYDVKM. CDR3 nucleotide sequence: TGTGCCAGCAGTTCCCGACAGGTTTCGGAGACCCAGTACTTC. Protein product: CASSSRQVSETQYF.

This clonotype has more than one count but fewer than ten. The rearrangement links TRBV27 to TRBJ2-5; 9 bases are a match to TRBD1. V dropped 5 bases and J dropped 5; count of bases not matched to a gene: 9. This CDR3 has 15 amino acids. CDR1 and CDR2 (germline): MNHEY, SMNVEV (reference sequence). This CDR3 is CASSRETGGGETQYF. CDR3 sequence (DNA): TGTGCCAGCAGTCGAGAAACAGGGGGCGGCGAGACCCAGTACTTC.

In regard to this clonotype: A much larger clone lies one base from this, so it may be a read error. The V call is TRBV6-2 or TRBV6-3, the J call TRBJ1-5, with 7 bases identical to TRBD1. Per germline, CDR1 MNHEY and CDR2 SVGEGT. This CDR3 spans 12 amino acids. The CDR3 sequence is CANSYGGQTQHF. CDR3 DNA sequence: TGTGCCAACAGTTATGGGGGACAGACCCAGCATTTT.

V and J are TRBV19 and TRBJ1-1; no clear D gene. The V end lost 7 bases, the J end lost 1 base, and 10 bases lay between the germline ends. This CDR3 comprises 13 residues. The V gene's germline CDR1 is LNHDA and CDR2 SQIVND (reference sequence). The CDR3 coding sequence is TGTGCCAGTACCCCCCTCCAGAACACTGAAGCTTTCTTT. It specifies CASTPLQNTEAFF.

The gene calls are TRBV28 and TRBJ2-1, with 9 bases fitting TRBD2. The length of the CDR3 is 20 residues. The germline V gene encodes CDR1 MDHEN and CDR2 SYDVKM. The junction had 13 bases not matched to a gene; V was cut back by 1 base and J by 0 bases. As DNA, the CDR3 is TGTGCCAGCAGTTTATCTTGGATGGGACTAGCCGAAAGCTCCTACAATGAGCAGTTCTTC. It encodes CASSLSWMGLAESSYNEQFF.

The chain couples TRBV6-5 to TRBJ2-1; 7 nucleotides agree with TRBD2. The V gene's germline CDR1 is MNHEY and CDR2 SVGAGI. Trimming took 8 bases from V and 4 from J; bases not matched to a gene: 8. The CDR3 consists of 14 residues. CDR3 sequence: CASGLAVGYNEQFF. The CDR3 coding sequence is TGTGCCAGCGGGCTAGCGGTTGGGTACAATGAGCAGTTCTTC.

In its sample, this clonotype was seen many times. The chain links TRBV7-9 to TRBJ2-5; possibly TRBD2 for D (6 bases). Germline V lookup: CDR1 SEHNR, CDR2 FQNEAQ (reference sequence). This CDR3 comprises 15 residues. The V end lost 5 bases, the J end lost 2 bases, and 15 bases lay between the germline ends. DNA for the CDR3: TGTGCCAGCAGCCCCCCACTAGCCCGACAAGAGACCCAGTACTTC. This encodes CASSPPLARQETQYF.

This clonotype was observed many times. The chain couples TRBV7-9 to TRBJ2-1; 11 bases are a match to TRBD2. V dropped 5 bases and J dropped 8; count of bases not matched to a gene: 11. The CDR3 contains 16 residues. The germline CDR1 and CDR2 sequences are SEHNR and FQNEAQ (reference sequence). CDR3 nucleotide sequence: TGTGCCAGCAGCCCGACCCGACTAGCGGGAAGCGATGAGCAGTTCTTC. Translating gives CASSPTRLAGSDEQFF.

Concerning this clonotype: This may stem from a read error, because a much larger clone lies one nucleotide away. The genes are TRBV7-8 and TRBJ2-3, with TRBD2 identical over 14 bases. Looked up from germline, CDR1 is SGHVS and CDR2 is FQNEAQ. Trimming took 11 bases from V and 3 from J; bases not matched to a gene: 22. The CDR3 loop spans 20 amino acids. The CDR3 DNA follows: TGTGCCGGCAATGGGGTGGCGACTAGCGGGGGGGCCTTTGAGACAGATACGCAGTATTTT. Protein sequence: CAGNGVATSGGAFETDTQYF.

The gene calls are TRBV23-1 and TRBJ1-1, with a weak D call TRBD1 (5 bases). TRBV23-1 is flagged as an ORF with uncertain function. V was clipped by 0 bases and J by 0 bases, with 14 bases between them. This CDR3 is built from 17 residues. The CDR3 is CASSQSGIQQVNTEAFF. In nucleotides, the CDR3 is TGCGCCAGCAGTCAATCAGGGATTCAACAGGTGAACACTGAAGCTTTCTTT.

On this clonotype: At one of its ends the junction is not consistent with the germline gene, which may arise from a read error. This chain uses TRBV19 with TRBJ2-2; 11 bases fit TRBD2. Germline CDR1 reads LNHDA; CDR2 reads SQIVND (reference sequence). The CDR3 spans 17 residues. CDR3 nucleotides: TGTGCCAGTACACCTATGGGACTAGCGGTAAACACCAGGGAGCTGTTTTTT. It is translated as CASTPMGLAVNTRELFF.

This clonotype has a count of ten or more. This chain links TRBV28 with TRBJ1-2; D ambiguous. V lost 7 bases, J lost 4 bases, and 13 bases lay in between. The CDR3 covers 13 residues. CDR1 and CDR2 (germline): MDHEN, SYDVKM. The CDR3 nucleotides are TGTGCCAGCAATGGGGAGTTAATCTATGGCTACACCTTC. Encoded protein: CASNGELIYGYTF.

This clonotype was counted ten times or more. The chain couples TRBV27 to TRBJ2-7, with 9 bases aligning to TRBD1. The CDR3 consists of 15 residues. V lost 5 bases and J lost 3; bases outside the gene matches: 8. Germline V gene lookup returns CDR1 MNHEY and CDR2 SMNVEV (reference sequence). The DNA for the CDR3 is TGTGCCAGCAGTCCACAAAGGGACAGGGACTACGAGCAGTACTTC. It encodes CASSPQRDRDYEQYF.

This clonotype was picked up many times. J is TRBJ2-7 and V is TRBV7-3, with 7 bases fitting TRBD1. From germline, CDR1 is SGHTA and CDR2 FQGTGA. The CDR3 is made up of 15 amino acids. V lost 5 bases and J lost 2; bases outside the gene matches: 9. This chain's CDR3 is CASSLAGTEPYEQYF. The CDR3 DNA is TGTGCCAGCAGCCTTGCCGGGACAGAACCCTACGAGCAGTACTTC. Filled out from reference TRBV7-3 and TRBJ2-7, the complete variable domain reads GAGVSQTPSNKVTEKGKYVELRCDPISGHTALYWYRQSLGQGPEFLIYFQGTGAADDSGLPNDRFFAVRPEGSVSTLKIQRTERGDSAVYLCASSLAGTEPYEQYFGPGTRLTVT.

This clonotype was observed many times. The rearrangement joins TRBV7-2 to TRBJ2-3; D might be TRBD2 (5 bases). The CDR3 contains 15 residues. Germline V gene lookup returns CDR1 SGHTA and CDR2 FQGNSA. Trimming shortened V by 3 bases and J by 1 base, and 11 bases separated the two germline ends. The CDR3 sequence is CASSLDWLGTDTQYF. The CDR3 region has the DNA TGTGCCAGCAGCTTGGACTGGCTAGGCACAGATACGCAGTATTTT.

This clonotype was counted many times. The chain links TRBV7-2 to TRBJ2-1; D may correspond to TRBD1 or TRBD2 (5 bases each). Germline V gives CDR1 SGHTA, CDR2 FQGNSA. CDR3 length: 17 amino acids. The V end lost 5 bases, the J end lost 8 bases, and 25 bases lay between the germline ends. The CDR3 DNA reads TGTGCCAGCAGCCCGCCACCGGGACCCAGGCCCGGCGATGAGCAGTTCTTC. Its protein is CASSPPPGPRPGDEQFF. Full variable domain (remainder filled in from reference TRBV7-2 and TRBJ2-1): GAGVSQSPSNKVTEKGKDVELRCDPISGHTALYWYRQSLGQGLEFLIYFQGNSAPDKSGLPSDRFSAERTGGSVSTLTIQRTQQEDSAVYLCASSPPPGPRPGDEQFFGPGTRLTVL.

This clonotype has a handful of counts. The chain carries TRBV6-5 and TRBJ1-1; maybe TRBD1 (5 bases). The V end was cut by 2 bases, the J end by 11 bases, with 15 bases between. Per the germline V gene, CDR1 is MNHEY and CDR2 is SVGAGI. The CDR3 has 13 amino acids. The CDR3 here is CASSYGAGSGAFF. The CDR3 coding sequence is TGTGCCAGCAGTTACGGGGCAGGGAGTGGCGCTTTCTTT.

About this clonotype itself: This could be a read error, since a much larger clone is one nucleotide away. V usage is TRBV27 and J usage is TRBJ2-7; 14 bases are a match to TRBD2. Germline-derived CDR1 and CDR2 are MNHEY and SMNVEV (reference sequence). The CDR3 has 16 amino acids. J was trimmed by 4 bases and V by 5 bases; bases with no gene match: 7. The CDR3 region has the DNA TGTGCCAGCAGTGGACGGGGACTAGCGGGAGTTTACGAGCAGTACTTC. Its protein product is CASSGRGLAGVYEQYF.

This clonotype was seen a handful of times. The V call is TRBV3-1, the J call TRBJ2-7, with D possibly matching TRBD1 (7 bases). The CDR3 extends over 14 amino acids. V lost 1 base and J lost 5, with 12 bases in between. CDR1 is LGHDT and CDR2 is YNNKEL in the germline V gene (reference sequence). CDR3 bases: TGTGCCAGCAGCCAAGGAGGAGGGGGCGACGAGCAGTACTTC. Translated: CASSQGGGGDEQYF.

This clonotype was counted ten times or more. The rearrangement joins TRBV5-6 to TRBJ2-7; possibly TRBD2 for D (5 bases). The CDR3 is 14 residues long. V was cut by 3 bases and J by 5 bases, with 15 bases left in between. In germline, CDR1 is SGHDT, CDR2 YYEEEE. This CDR3 is CASSSGTGSNEQYF. The DNA of the CDR3 is TGTGCCAGCAGCTCCGGTACGGGAAGCAACGAGCAGTACTTC.

The rearrangement joins TRBV24-1 to TRBJ2-6; the D is unclear. This CDR3 comprises 14 residues. Germline lookup yields CDR1 KGHDR and CDR2 SFDVKD. V was shortened by 10 bases and J by 2 bases, with 11 bases between the two germline ends. The CDR3 spells CATQPSTGANVLTF. The CDR3 DNA sequence: TGTGCCACTCAGCCAAGCACTGGGGCCAACGTCCTGACTTTC.